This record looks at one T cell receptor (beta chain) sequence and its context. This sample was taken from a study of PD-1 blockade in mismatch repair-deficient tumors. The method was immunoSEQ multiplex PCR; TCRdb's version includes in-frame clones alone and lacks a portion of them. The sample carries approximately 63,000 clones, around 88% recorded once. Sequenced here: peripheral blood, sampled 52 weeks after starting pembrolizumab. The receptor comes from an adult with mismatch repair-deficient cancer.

DNA of the CDR3: TGTGCCAGCAGTTACTCTAAGAGTCTGAACACTGAAGCTTTCTTT. Protein sequence: CASSYSKSLNTEAFF. The chain uses TRBV6-5 and TRBJ1-1; D ambiguous. V was clipped by 0 bases and J by 0 bases, with 8 bases between them. In germline, CDR1 is MNHEY, CDR2 SVGAGI. The CDR3 covers 15 residues.